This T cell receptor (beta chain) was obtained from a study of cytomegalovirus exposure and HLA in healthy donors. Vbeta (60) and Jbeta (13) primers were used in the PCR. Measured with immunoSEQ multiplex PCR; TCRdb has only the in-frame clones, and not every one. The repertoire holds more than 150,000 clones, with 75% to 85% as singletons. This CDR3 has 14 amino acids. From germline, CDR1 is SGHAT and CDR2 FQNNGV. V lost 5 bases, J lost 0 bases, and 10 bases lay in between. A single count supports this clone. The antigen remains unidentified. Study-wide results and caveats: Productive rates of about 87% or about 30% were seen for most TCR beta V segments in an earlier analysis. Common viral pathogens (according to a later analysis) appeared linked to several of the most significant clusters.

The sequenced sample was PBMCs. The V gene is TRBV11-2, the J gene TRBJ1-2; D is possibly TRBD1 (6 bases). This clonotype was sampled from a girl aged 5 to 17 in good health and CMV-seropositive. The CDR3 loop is CASSPDRSNYGYTF. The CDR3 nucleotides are TGTGCCAGCAGCCCGGACAGATCTAACTATGGCTACACCTTC.